Listed below are T cell receptor beta chains from one sample, sequenced in a study of T-cell reconstitution after alpha-beta-depleted transplantation in children. TCRdb called the PCR reads again in MiXCR, with one record for every CDR3 protein. The table records 550,000 to 800,000 distinct CDR3 sequences, around 13% of them present only once. Sequences were derived from PBMCs, sampled before TCRalphabeta/CD19-depleted stem cell transplant. Receptors were obtained from a girl aged 2 to 9 with congenital amegakaryocytic thrombocytopenia, due to receive a stem cell transplant. CDR3s include the opening cysteine and the closing phenylalanine or tryptophan. D genes are given only for firm matches. Only some rows state a clone size, as once, few, many or a class for expanded clones.

CSASRSSGRSQETQYF,TGCAGTGCTAGTAGGTCTAGCGGGAGGAGCCAAGAGACCCAGTACTTC,many,TRBV20-1,TRBJ2-5,TRBD2
CASTLLWAGDNEQFF,TGTGCCAGCACCCTCCTGTGGGCAGGGGACAATGAGCAGTTCTTC,NA,TRBV7-9,TRBJ2-1,NA
CASSYSTTVFANTGELFF,TGTGCCAGCAGTTACTCGACCACAGTGTTCGCGAACACCGGGGAGCTGTTTTTT,many,TRBV6-2/TRBV6-3,TRBJ2-2,NA
CASASGTGTGTYNEQFF,TGTGCTAGTGCCTCGGGAACCGGGACAGGGACTTACAATGAGCAGTTCTTC,few,TRBV12-5,TRBJ2-1,TRBD1
CSARVRGNPEQYF,TGCAGTGCTAGAGTGCGGGGTAATCCAGAGCAGTACTTC,many,TRBV20-1,TRBJ2-7,NA
CASSPQAENTEAFF,TGCGCCAGCAGCCCCCAGGCGGAGAACACTGAAGCTTTCTTT,many,TRBV5-1,TRBJ1-1,NA
CASSPGLVGSYEQYF,TGCGCCAGCAGCCCTGGCTTGGTAGGCAGCTACGAGCAGTACTTC,many,TRBV4-1,TRBJ2-7,NA
CASSLAVAGTYNEQFF,TGTGCCAGCAGCTTAGCCGTAGCGGGTACATACAATGAGCAGTTCTTC,NA,TRBV11-1,TRBJ2-1,TRBD2
CSAKEPPNTEAFF,TGCAGTGCTAAGGAGCCGCCTAACACTGAAGCTTTCTTT,many,TRBV20-1,TRBJ1-1,NA
CASSESAETQYF,TGTGCCAGCAGTGAATCAGCGGAGACCCAGTACTTC,many,TRBV25-1,TRBJ2-5,NA
CSVDWGEETQYF,TGCAGCGTTGATTGGGGAGAAGAGACCCAGTACTTC,many,TRBV29-1,TRBJ2-5,NA
CASSYSWAGGDSTEAFF,TGTGCCAGCAGTTACTCGTGGGCAGGGGGAGATAGCACTGAAGCTTTCTTT,few,TRBV6-5,TRBJ1-1,TRBD1
CASSFSISGGYGYTF,TGTGCCAGCAGCTTTAGTATTAGCGGGGGCTATGGCTACACCTTC,few,TRBV7-9,TRBJ1-2,NA
CASTRDGQVQPQHF,TGTGCCAGCACCCGGGACGGGCAAGTTCAGCCCCAGCATTTT,many,TRBV12-3/TRBV12-4,TRBJ1-5,NA
CSARDMGTSGVNEQFF,TGCAGTGCTAGAGATATGGGGACTAGCGGTGTTAATGAGCAGTTCTTC,NA,TRBV20-1,TRBJ2-1,TRBD2
CSAWGGATNEKLFF,TGCAGCGCTTGGGGGGGAGCAACTAATGAAAAACTGTTTTTT,many,TRBV29-1,TRBJ1-4,NA
CASSLDPGSANEQYF,TGCGCCAGCAGCTTGGATCCGGGTTCCGCGAACGAGCAGTACTTC,few,TRBV5-1,TRBJ2-7,NA
CASSLGARSHEQFF,TGTGCCAGCAGCTTAGGAGCCCGGTCCCATGAGCAGTTCTTC,NA,TRBV7-6,TRBJ2-1,NA
CASSSRGPPLLNEQFF,TGTGCCAGCAGCTCCAGGGGGCCCCCATTGTTAAATGAGCAGTTCTTC,NA,TRBV7-9,TRBJ2-1,TRBD1
CASSSTSGSVVEQYF,TGTGCCAGCAGCTCAACTAGCGGGAGTGTTGTCGAGCAGTACTTC,many,TRBV7-6,TRBJ2-7,TRBD2
CASSQGSGNTEAFF,TGCGCCAGCAGCCAGGGCTCCGGGAACACTGAAGCTTTCTTT,many,TRBV5-1,TRBJ1-1,NA
CASSFGIAGGRDTQYF,TGTGCCAGCAGCTTTGGGATAGCGGGAGGGCGGGATACGCAGTATTTT,many,TRBV7-2,TRBJ2-3,TRBD2
CASRRTSGSVTGELFF,TGTGCCAGCCGGCGGACTAGCGGGAGTGTGACCGGGGAGCTGTTTTTT,few,TRBV6-4,TRBJ2-2,TRBD2
CASSLTGLNYGYTF,TGTGCCAGCAGCTTAACAGGGCTCAACTATGGCTACACCTTC,many,TRBV7-2,TRBJ1-2,NA
CSVEDLIRGFGYTF,TGCAGCGTTGAAGATCTAATAAGGGGTTTTGGCTACACCTTC,few,TRBV29-1,TRBJ1-2,NA
CAISESARRLVYEQYF,TGTGCCATCAGTGAGTCTGCGAGGAGATTGGTCTACGAGCAGTACTTC,many,TRBV10-3,TRBJ2-7,NA
CASSRATGEGRSNQPQHF,TGTGCCAGCAGCCGCGCGACAGGGGAGGGGAGGAGCAATCAGCCCCAGCATTTT,NA,TRBV11-1,TRBJ1-5,TRBD1